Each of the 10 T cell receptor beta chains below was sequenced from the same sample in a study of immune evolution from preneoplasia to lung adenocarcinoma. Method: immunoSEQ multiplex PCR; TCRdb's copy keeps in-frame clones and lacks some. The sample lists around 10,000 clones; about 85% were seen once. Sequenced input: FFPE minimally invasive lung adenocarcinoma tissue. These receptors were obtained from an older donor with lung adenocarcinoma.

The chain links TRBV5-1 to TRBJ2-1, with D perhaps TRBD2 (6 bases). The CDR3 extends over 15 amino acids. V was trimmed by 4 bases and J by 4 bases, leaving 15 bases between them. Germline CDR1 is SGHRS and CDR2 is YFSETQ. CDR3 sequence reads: CASSLREFRYNEQFF. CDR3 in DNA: TGCGCCAGCAGCCTACGGGAGTTTCGGTACAATGAGCAGTTCTTC. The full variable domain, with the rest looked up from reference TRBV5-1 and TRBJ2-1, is KAGVTQTPRYLIKTRGQQVTLSCSPISGHRSVSWYQQTPGQGLQFLFEYFSETQRNKGNFPGRFSGRQFSNSRSEMNVSTLELGDSALYLCASSLREFRYNEQFFGPGTRLTVL.

CDR3 protein: CASRRTASHEQYF. CDR3 nucleotides: TGTGCCAGCAGGCGAACAGCGTCCCACGAGCAGTACTTC. This chain connects TRBV14 to TRBJ2-7; D unresolved. This CDR3 contains 13 residues. V dropped 6 bases and J dropped 5 bases, with 14 bases sitting between them. Germline CDR1 reads SGHDN; CDR2 reads FVKESK.

CDR3 bases: TGCGCCAGCAGCACAGGCCCAAATGAAAAACTGTTTTTT. The encoded protein is CASSTGPNEKLFF. The chain links TRBV5-1 to TRBJ1-4; TRBD1 might be the D (5 bases). This CDR3 spans 13 amino acids. Trimming left V 4 bases short and J 5 bases short, with 9 bases between. The V gene's germline CDR1 is SGHRS and CDR2 YFSETQ.

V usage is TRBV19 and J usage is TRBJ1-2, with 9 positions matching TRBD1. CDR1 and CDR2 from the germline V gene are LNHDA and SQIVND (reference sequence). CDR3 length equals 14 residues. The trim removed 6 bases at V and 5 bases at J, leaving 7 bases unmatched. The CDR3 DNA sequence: TGTGCCAGTAGAGACAGGGGGGTACGGTATGGCTACACCTTC. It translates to CASRDRGVRYGYTF.

The CDR3 DNA reads TGCGCCAGCAGTAACAGGGAACTGAACACTGAAGCTTTCTTT. It translates to CASSNRELNTEAFF. The rearrangement uses TRBV10-1 and TRBJ1-1; the D gene is possibly TRBD1 (6 bases). Between the trimmed V and J ends, which lost 5 bases and 0 bases, there was a span of 10 bases. The CDR3 extends over 14 amino acids. Germline V gives CDR1 WNHNN, CDR2 SYGVQD (reference sequence).

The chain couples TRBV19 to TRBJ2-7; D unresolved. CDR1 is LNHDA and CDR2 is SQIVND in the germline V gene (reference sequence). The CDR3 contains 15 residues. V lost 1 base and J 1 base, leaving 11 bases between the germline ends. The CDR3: CASSIGAANSYEQYF. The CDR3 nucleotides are TGTGCCAGTAGTATAGGGGCAGCTAATTCCTACGAGCAGTACTTC.

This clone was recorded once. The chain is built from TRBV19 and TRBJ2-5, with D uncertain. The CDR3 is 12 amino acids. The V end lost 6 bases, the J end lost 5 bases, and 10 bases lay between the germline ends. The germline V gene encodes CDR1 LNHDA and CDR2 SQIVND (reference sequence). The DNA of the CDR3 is TGTGCCAGTAGAGGGAACGAGGAGACCCAGTACTTC. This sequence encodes CASRGNEETQYF.

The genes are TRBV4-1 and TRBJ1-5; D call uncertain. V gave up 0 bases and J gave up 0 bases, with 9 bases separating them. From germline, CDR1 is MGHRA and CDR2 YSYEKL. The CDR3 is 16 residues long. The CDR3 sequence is CASSQDYGYSNQPQHF. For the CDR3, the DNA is TGCGCCAGCAGCCAAGACTACGGGTATAGCAATCAGCCCCAGCATTTT.

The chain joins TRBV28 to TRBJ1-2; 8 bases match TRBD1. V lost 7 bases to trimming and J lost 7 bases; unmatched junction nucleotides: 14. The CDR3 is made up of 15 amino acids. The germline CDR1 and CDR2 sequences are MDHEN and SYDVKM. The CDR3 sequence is CASTPADREIGGYTF. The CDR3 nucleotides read TGTGCCAGCACCCCGGCGGACAGGGAAATCGGTGGCTACACCTTC.

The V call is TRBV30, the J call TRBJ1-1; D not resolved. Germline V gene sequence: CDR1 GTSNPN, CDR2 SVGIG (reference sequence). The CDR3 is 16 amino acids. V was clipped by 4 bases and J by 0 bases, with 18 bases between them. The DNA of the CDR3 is TGTGCCTGGATCCCCGACAAAAACAGCCTGAACACTGAAGCTTTCTTT. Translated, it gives CAWIPDKNSLNTEAFF.